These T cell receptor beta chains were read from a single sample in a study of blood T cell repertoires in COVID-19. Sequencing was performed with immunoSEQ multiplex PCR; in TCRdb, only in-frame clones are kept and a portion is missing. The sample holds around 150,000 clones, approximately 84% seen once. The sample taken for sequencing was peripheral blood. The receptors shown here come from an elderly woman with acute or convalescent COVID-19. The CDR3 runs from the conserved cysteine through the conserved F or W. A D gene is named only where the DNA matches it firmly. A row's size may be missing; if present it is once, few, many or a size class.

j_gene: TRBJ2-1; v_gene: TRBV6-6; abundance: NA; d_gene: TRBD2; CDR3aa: CASSYSPSGRTEQFF; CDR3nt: TGTGCCAGCAGTTACTCGCCTAGCGGGAGAACTGAGCAGTTCTTC
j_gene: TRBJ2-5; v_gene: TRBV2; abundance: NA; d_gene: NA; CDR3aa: CASSEALTGSLQYF; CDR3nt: TGTGCCAGCAGTGAAGCGCTGACAGGCTCACTTCAGTACTTC
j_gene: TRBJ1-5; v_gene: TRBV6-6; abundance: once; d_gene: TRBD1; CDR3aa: CASSYPGQGAIGVGQPQHF; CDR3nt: TGTGCCAGCAGCTACCCGGGACAGGGGGCAATTGGGGTTGGTCAGCCCCAGCATTTT
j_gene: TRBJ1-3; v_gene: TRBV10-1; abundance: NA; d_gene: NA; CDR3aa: CASSEGTSGDTIYF; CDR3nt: TGCGCCAGCAGTGAAGGGACTTCAGGAGACACCATATATTTT
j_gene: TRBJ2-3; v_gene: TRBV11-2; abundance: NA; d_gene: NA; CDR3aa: CASSLGLTDTQYF; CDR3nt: TGTGCCAGCAGCTTAGGGCTTACAGATACGCAGTATTTT
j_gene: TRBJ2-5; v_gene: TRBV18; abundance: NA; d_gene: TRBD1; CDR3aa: CASSPPGQGRGETQYF; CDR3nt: TGTGCCAGCTCACCACCGGGACAGGGGAGGGGAGAGACCCAGTACTTC
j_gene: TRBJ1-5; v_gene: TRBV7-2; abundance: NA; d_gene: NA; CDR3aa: CASSLAHTAGAGQPQHF; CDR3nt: TGTGCCAGCAGCTTAGCCCATACGGCAGGGGCAGGGCAGCCCCAGCATTTT
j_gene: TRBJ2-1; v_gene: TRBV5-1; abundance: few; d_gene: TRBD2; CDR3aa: CASSWTSGSPSYNEQFF; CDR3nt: TGCGCCAGCAGCTGGACTAGCGGGAGTCCCTCCTACAATGAGCAGTTCTTC
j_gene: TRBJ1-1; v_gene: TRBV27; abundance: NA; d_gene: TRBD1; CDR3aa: CASSSGQGTEAFF; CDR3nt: TGTGCCAGCAGTTCGGGACAGGGCACTGAAGCTTTCTTT
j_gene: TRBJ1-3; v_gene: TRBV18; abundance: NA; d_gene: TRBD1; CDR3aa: CASCIGTEGNTIYF; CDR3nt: TGTGCCAGCTGTATAGGGACAGAAGGAAACACCATATATTTT
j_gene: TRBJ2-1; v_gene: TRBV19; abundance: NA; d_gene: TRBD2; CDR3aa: CASRTGTSGYNEQFF; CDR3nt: TGTGCCAGTAGAACCGGGACTAGCGGCTACAATGAGCAGTTCTTC
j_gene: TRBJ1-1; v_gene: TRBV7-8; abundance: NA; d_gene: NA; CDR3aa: CASSFDTEAFF; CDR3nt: TGTGCCAGCAGCTTCGACACTGAAGCTTTCTTT
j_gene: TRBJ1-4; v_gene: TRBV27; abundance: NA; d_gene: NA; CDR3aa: CASSPRGLLNEKLFF; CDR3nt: TGTGCCAGCAGTCCCCGCGGACTACTTAATGAAAAACTGTTTTTT
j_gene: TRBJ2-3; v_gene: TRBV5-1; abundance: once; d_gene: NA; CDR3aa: CASSWGGLATDTQYF; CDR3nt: TGCGCCAGCAGCTGGGGGGGCCTGGCGACAGATACGCAGTATTTT
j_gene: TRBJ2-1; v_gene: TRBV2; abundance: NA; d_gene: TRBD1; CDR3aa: CASSYRGPYNEQFF; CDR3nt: TGTGCCAGCAGTTACAGGGGTCCCTACAATGAGCAGTTCTTC
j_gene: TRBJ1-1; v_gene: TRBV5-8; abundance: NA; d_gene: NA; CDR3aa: CASSLARGGSEAFF; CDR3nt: TGTGCCAGCAGCTTGGCCCGGGGAGGGTCTGAAGCTTTCTTT
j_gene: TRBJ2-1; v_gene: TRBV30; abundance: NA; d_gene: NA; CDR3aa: CAWSVVREQFF; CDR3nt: TGTGCCTGGAGTGTAGTACGGGAGCAGTTCTTC
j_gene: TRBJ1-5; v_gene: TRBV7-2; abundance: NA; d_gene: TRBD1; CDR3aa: CASSSGQGIYQPQHF; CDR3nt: TGTGCCAGCAGCTCTGGACAGGGCATTTATCAGCCCCAGCATTTT
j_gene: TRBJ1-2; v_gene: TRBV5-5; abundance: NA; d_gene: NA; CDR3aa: CASSFEGGPWYGYTF; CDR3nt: TGTGCCAGCAGCTTTGAGGGGGGGCCCTGGTATGGCTACACCTTC
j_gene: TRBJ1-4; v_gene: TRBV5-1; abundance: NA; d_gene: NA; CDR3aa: CASSSAGNVGEKLFF; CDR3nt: TGCGCCAGCAGCTCGGCAGGGAATGTTGGTGAAAAACTGTTTTTT
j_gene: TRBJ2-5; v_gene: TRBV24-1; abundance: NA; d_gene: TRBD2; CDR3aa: CATSDRLAGGGWETQYF; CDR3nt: TGTGCCACCAGTGATAGACTAGCGGGGGGAGGCTGGGAGACCCAGTACTTC
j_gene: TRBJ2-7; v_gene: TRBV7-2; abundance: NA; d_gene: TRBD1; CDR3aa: CASSSSGQGAREQYF; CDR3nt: TGTGCCAGCAGCTCGTCGGGACAGGGGGCCCGTGAGCAGTACTTC
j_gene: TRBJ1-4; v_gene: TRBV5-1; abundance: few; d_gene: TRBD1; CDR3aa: CASSLVGGLAEKLFF; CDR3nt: TGCGCCAGCAGCTTGGTAGGGGGCCTGGCTGAAAAACTGTTTTTT
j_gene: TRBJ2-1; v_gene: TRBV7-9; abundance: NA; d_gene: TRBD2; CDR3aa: CASSSVGGAYNEQFF; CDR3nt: TGTGCCAGCAGCTCTGTCGGGGGGGCGTACAATGAGCAGTTCTTC
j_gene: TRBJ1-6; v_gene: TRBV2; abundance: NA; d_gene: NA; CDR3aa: CASSEIEGVGSPLHF; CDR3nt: TGTGCCAGCAGTGAAATCGAGGGGGTAGGATCACCCCTCCACTTT
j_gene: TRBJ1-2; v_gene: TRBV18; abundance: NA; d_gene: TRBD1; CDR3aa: CASSLGSGTGDLYGYTF; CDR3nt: TGTGCCAGCTCACTCGGGTCCGGGACAGGGGACCTGTATGGCTACACCTTC
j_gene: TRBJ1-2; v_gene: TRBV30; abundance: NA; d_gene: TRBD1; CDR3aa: CAWILTTGRPNSGYTF; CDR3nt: TGTGCCTGGATCTTAACGACAGGGAGACCGAACTCTGGCTACACCTTC
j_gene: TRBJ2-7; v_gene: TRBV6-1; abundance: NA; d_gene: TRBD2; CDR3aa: CASSEGTSGRAWDF; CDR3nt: TGTGCCAGCAGTGAGGGGACTAGCGGGAGGGCATGGGACTTC
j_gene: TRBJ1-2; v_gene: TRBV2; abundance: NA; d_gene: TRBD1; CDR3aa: CASSITDRGGYTF; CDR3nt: TGTGCCAGCAGTATAACTGACAGGGGCGGCTACACCTTC
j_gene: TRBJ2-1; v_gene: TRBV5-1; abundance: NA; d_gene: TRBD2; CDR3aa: CASSLGGSEAYNEQFF; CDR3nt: TGCGCCAGCAGCTTGGGCGGGAGCGAGGCGTACAATGAGCAGTTCTTC
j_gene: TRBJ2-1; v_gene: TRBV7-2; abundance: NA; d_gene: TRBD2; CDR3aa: CASSRPGGGPYNEQFF; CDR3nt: TGTGCCAGCAGCCGCCCGGGAGGGGGGCCCTACAATGAGCAGTTCTTC